This is a list of T cell receptor beta chains from one sample in a study of blood T cell repertoires in COVID-19. Clones were read by immunoSEQ multiplex PCR, and TCRdb kept only the in-frame ones, dropping some. The table has about 76,000 clones, 86% seen once. The sequencing input was peripheral blood. Source of these receptors: a human donor in a cohort sampled during active COVID-19. Each CDR3 is given without its conserved first and last residue. Each record gives: J gene, V gene, CDR3 protein.

>TRBJ1-4|TRBV4-1
ASSPSGTNEKLF
>TRBJ2-1|TRBV5-6
ASSPPVREGLNEQF
>TRBJ2-1|TRBV27
ASSLYLAGVGNEQF
>TRBJ2-7|TRBV3-1/TRBV3-2
ASSPGAASGREQY
>TRBJ2-3|TRBV21-1
ASSPRLSVFSSTDTQY
>TRBJ1-6|TRBV28
ASSRQGENSPLH
>TRBJ2-1|TRBV4-2
ASSVSGTSGGPTYNEQF
>TRBJ2-3|TRBV5-5
ASSSMTGRVGTDTQY
>TRBJ1-1|TRBV2
ASRQSVIRDRGAF
>TRBJ2-3|TRBV12-1
ASSSTWTSGGDPWGTDTQY
>TRBJ2-7|TRBV4-3
ASSQRSGQDYEQY
>TRBJ1-4|TRBV7-2
ASSPSRRKLF
>TRBJ2-1|TRBV7-2
ASSLGGSTHEQF
>TRBJ2-5|TRBV6-5
ASSYSYTGRRTQY